A single sample gave rise to the 15 T cell receptor beta chains below, sequenced in a study of cytomegalovirus exposure and HLA in healthy donors. The PCR ran on 60 Vbeta and 13 Jbeta primers. The table came from immunoSEQ multiplex PCR; TCRdb's copy has only in-frame clones and leaves some out. Among some 150,000 clones listed, 82% were seen once. The sequencing sample was made of PBMCs. These receptors came from a woman between 50 and 59 years old in good health and CMV-seropositive.

The rearrangement uses TRBV5-6 and TRBJ2-1; TRBD2 aligns across 10 bases. There are 14 residues in the CDR3. Per the germline V gene, CDR1 is SGHDT and CDR2 is YYEEEE. V lost 3 bases, J lost 5 bases, and 2 bases stayed unmatched. The CDR3 protein is CASSSGLANNEQFF. In DNA form, the CDR3 reads TGTGCCAGCAGCTCGGGACTAGCGAACAATGAGCAGTTCTTC.

The chain couples TRBV7-6 to TRBJ1-4, with a weak D call TRBD1 (5 bases). Trimming removed 4 bases at V and 6 bases at J, with 15 bases between. The CDR3 totals 15 residues. The germline CDR1 and CDR2 sequences are SGHVS and FNYEAQ. CDR3 loop: CASSSDAGIDEKLFF. CDR3 nucleotides: TGTGCCAGCAGCTCAGACGCAGGGATAGATGAAAAACTGTTTTTT. The full variable domain, with the rest looked up from reference TRBV7-6 and TRBJ1-4, is GAGVSQSPRYKVTKRGQDVALRCDPISGHVSLYWYRQALGQGPEFLTYFNYEAQQDKSGLPNDRFSAERPEGSISTLTIQRTEQRDSAMYRCASSSDAGIDEKLFFGSGTQLSVL.

The J gene is TRBJ2-1, the V gene TRBV7-8; 8 bases map to TRBD2. Germline CDR1 is SGHVS and CDR2 is FQNEAQ. The CDR3 totals 15 residues. Trimming at V came to 4 bases and at J to 3 bases, leaving 5 bases not matched to a gene. CDR3: CASSSGGGYYNEQFF. The CDR3 nucleotides are TGTGCCAGCAGCTCGGGGGGGGGTTACTACAATGAGCAGTTCTTC.

The table lists this clone with a few counts. This chain uses TRBV4-1 with TRBJ2-2, with 12 bases identical to TRBD1. CDR1 and CDR2 from the germline V gene are MGHRA and YSYEKL. V lost 4 bases and J lost 5; bases outside the gene matches: 5. The CDR3 extends over 16 amino acids. The CDR3 region is CASSLGQGARTGELFF. The CDR3 DNA reads TGCGCCAGCAGCCTGGGACAGGGGGCGCGGACCGGGGAGCTGTTTTTT.

This clone was found once. V usage is TRBV19 and J usage is TRBJ2-6, with D unclear. Trimming took 7 bases from V and 0 from J, leaving 10 bases between them. This CDR3 is 15 amino acids long. Germline values: CDR1 LNHDA, CDR2 SQIVND (reference sequence). CDR3 amino acids: CASKQSTSGANVLTF. For the CDR3, the DNA is TGTGCCAGTAAACAGTCTACCTCTGGGGCCAACGTCCTGACTTTC.

The rearrangement joins TRBV7-9 to TRBJ2-3, with TRBD2 as a possible D gene (5 bases). V dropped 3 bases and J dropped 0 bases, with 16 bases sitting between them. The CDR3 has 17 amino acids. Per the germline V gene, CDR1 is SEHNR and CDR2 is FQNEAQ (reference sequence). The chain's CDR3 is CASSFGLGAASTDTQYF. CDR3 DNA: TGTGCCAGCAGCTTTGGCTTAGGAGCGGCTAGCACAGATACGCAGTATTTT. Variable domain in full (rest from reference TRBV7-9 and TRBJ2-3): DTGVSQNPRHKITKRGQNVTFRCDPISEHNRLYWYRQTLGQGPEFLTYFQNEAQLEKSRLLSDRFSAERPKGSFSTLEIQRTEQGDSAMYLCASSFGLGAASTDTQYFGPGTRLTVL.

V is TRBV2 and J is TRBJ1-6; TRBD1 might be the D (6 bases). This CDR3 is built from 14 residues. The germline V gene has CDR1 SNHLY and CDR2 FYNNEI. Trimming removed 6 bases from V and 6 bases from J, with 12 bases in between. Here the CDR3 reads CASSQSGVNSPLHF. For the CDR3, the DNA is TGTGCCAGCAGCCAATCAGGGGTTAATTCACCCCTCCACTTT.

The chain combines TRBV7-8 with TRBJ1-2, with D possibly TRBD1 on 5 matching bases. Germline V gene sequence: CDR1 SGHVS, CDR2 FQNEAQ. The CDR3 is 14 amino acids. The ends were cut back, 0 bases at V and 3 bases at J, with 8 bases in the middle. The CDR3: CASSLAATDYGYTF. The DNA for the CDR3 is TGTGCCAGCAGCTTAGCAGCGACAGACTATGGCTACACCTTC. The variable domain in full, completed from reference TRBV7-8 and TRBJ1-2, reads GAGVSQSPRYKVAKRGQDVALRCDPISGHVSLFWYQQALGQGPEFLTYFQNEAQLDKSGLPSDRFFAERPEGSVSTLKIQRTQQEDSAVYLCASSLAATDYGYTFGSGTRLTVV.

The J gene is TRBJ2-7, the V gene TRBV7-9; 11 bases line up with TRBD2. V shed 5 bases, J shed 2 bases, and the junction held 5 bases outside the gene matches. CDR3 length: 15 residues. Germline CDR1 SEHNR, CDR2 FQNEAQ (reference sequence). This chain's CDR3 is CASSLTSGEPYEQYF. The CDR3, as DNA: TGTGCCAGCAGCCTGACTAGCGGGGAGCCCTACGAGCAGTACTTC.

This clone has a handful of counts. V usage is TRBV5-6 and J usage is TRBJ1-3; D gene ambiguous. Germline loops: CDR1 SGHDT, CDR2 YYEEEE. V was shortened by 2 bases and J by 3 bases, with 15 bases between the two germline ends. The CDR3 sequence is 16 residues long. This CDR3 reads CASSFDRRSYGNTIYF. CDR3 nucleotide sequence: TGTGCCAGCAGCTTTGACCGGAGAAGCTATGGAAACACCATATATTTT.

This clone has only a few counts. The CDR3 DNA reads as TGCGCCAGCAGCTTGGATCGGCTAGCGGGGGGCTACAATGAGCAGTTCTTC. Translated: CASSLDRLAGGYNEQFF. V is TRBV5-1 and J is TRBJ2-1; TRBD2 aligns across 11 bases. V lost 0 bases and J lost 3; bases outside the gene matches: 5. This CDR3 has 17 amino acids. Germline V gene data show CDR1 as SGHRS and CDR2 as YFSETQ. Together with reference TRBV5-1 and TRBJ2-1, the CDR3 gives the full variable domain: KAGVTQTPRYLIKTRGQQVTLSCSPISGHRSVSWYQQTPGQGLQFLFEYFSETQRNKGNFPGRFSGRQFSNSRSEMNVSTLELGDSALYLCASSLDRLAGGYNEQFFGPGTRLTVL.

This clone was observed once. A read error may account for a junction end that differs from germline. The chain employs TRBV6-6 and TRBJ1-5; tentative D call: TRBD1 (6 bases). The V gene's germline CDR1 is MNHNY and CDR2 SVGAGI (reference sequence). This CDR3 is built from 13 residues. CDR3 DNA sequence: TGTGCCAGCAATTACTCGGGGGCCCAGCCCCAGCATTTT. This sequence encodes CASNYSGAQPQHF.

The CDR3 coding sequence is TGCGCCAGCAGCTTGGAAACAGCCTTTGAAGCTTTCTTT. Amino acid sequence: CASSLETAFEAFF. J is TRBJ1-1 and V is TRBV5-1; D unresolved. Trimming stripped 0 bases from V and 7 bases from J, with 10 bases between. The CDR3 has 13 amino acids. Germline-derived CDR1 and CDR2 are SGHRS and YFSETQ.

The rearrangement links TRBV11-2 to TRBJ2-5; unclear D gene. The CDR3 contains 11 residues. Germline V gives CDR1 SGHAT, CDR2 FQNNGV. The V end lost 6 bases, the J end lost 5 bases, and 7 bases lay between the germline ends. In DNA, the CDR3 is TGTGCCAGCAGGTCCGGGGAGACCCAGTACTTC. Encoded protein: CASRSGETQYF.

This chain joins TRBV4-1 and TRBJ2-1; 8 nucleotides line up with TRBD1. V lost 2 bases and J lost 6; bases outside the gene matches: 6. The CDR3 totals 15 residues. Germline V gene data show CDR1 as MGHRA and CDR2 as YSYEKL. Here the CDR3 DNA reads TGCGCCAGCAGCCAAAGACAGGGGTTCGGCAATGAGCAGTTCTTC. Protein: CASSQRQGFGNEQFF.